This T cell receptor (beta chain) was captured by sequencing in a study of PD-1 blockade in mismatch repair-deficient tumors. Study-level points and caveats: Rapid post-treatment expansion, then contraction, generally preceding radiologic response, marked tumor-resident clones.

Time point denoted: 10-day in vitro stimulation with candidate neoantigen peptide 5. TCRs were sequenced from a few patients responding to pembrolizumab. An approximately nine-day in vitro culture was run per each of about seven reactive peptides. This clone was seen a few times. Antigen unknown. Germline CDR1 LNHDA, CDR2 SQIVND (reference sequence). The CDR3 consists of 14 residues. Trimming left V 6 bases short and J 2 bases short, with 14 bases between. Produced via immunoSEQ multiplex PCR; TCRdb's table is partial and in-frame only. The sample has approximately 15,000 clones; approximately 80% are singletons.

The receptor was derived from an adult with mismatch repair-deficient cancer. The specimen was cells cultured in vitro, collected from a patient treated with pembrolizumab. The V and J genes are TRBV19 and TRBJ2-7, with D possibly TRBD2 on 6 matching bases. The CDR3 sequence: CASSSRGSTYEQYF. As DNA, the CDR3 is TGTGCCAGTAGCAGCCGGGGGTCAACCTACGAGCAGTACTTC.